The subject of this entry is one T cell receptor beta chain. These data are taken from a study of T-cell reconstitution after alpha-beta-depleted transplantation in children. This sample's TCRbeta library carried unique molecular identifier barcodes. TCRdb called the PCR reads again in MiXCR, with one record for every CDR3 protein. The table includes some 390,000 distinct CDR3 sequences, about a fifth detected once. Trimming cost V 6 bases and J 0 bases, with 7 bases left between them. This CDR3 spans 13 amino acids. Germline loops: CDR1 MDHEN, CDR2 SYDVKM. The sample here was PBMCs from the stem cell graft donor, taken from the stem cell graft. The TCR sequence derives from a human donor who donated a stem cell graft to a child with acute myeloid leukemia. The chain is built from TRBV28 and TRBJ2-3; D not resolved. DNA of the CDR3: TGTGCCAGCAGGGGCACTAGCACAGATACGCAGTATTTT. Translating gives CASRGTSTDTQYF.